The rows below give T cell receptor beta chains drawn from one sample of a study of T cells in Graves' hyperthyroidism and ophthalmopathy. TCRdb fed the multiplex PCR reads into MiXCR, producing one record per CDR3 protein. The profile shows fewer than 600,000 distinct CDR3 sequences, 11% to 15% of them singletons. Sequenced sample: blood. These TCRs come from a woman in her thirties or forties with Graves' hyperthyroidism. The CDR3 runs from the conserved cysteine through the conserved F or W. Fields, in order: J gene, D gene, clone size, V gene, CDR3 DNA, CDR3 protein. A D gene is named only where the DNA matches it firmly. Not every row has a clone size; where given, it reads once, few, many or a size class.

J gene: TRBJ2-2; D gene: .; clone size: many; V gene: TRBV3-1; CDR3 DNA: TGTGCCAGCAGCCAAGCACAGTTCGAGCTGTTTTTT; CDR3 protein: CASSQAQFELFF
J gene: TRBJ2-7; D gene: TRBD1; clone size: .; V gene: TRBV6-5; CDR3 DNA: TGTGCCAGCAGTTTAGACAGGGGGCGCGGCGAGCAGTACTTC; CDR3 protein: CASSLDRGRGEQYF
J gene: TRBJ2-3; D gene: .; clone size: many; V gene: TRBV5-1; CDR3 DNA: TGCGCCAGCAGCCGCAATCTTGCCGGAGATACGCAGTATTTT; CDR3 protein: CASSRNLAGDTQYF
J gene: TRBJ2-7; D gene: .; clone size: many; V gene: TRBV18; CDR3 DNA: TGTGCCAGCTCAAACAGGGACGAGCAGTACTTC; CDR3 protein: CASSNRDEQYF
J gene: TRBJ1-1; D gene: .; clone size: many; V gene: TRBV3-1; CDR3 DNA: TGTGCCAGCAGCCAAGATTTCCGGATTACTGAAGCTTTCTTT; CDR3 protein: CASSQDFRITEAFF
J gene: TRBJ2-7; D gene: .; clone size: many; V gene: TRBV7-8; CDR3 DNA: TGTGCCAGCAGCTTAGAATACAGGGCGGCCGAGCAGTACTTC; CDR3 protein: CASSLEYRAAEQYF
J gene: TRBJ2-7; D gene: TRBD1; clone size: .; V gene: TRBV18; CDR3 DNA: TGTGCCAGCTCACCACCCACGCCGGGACAGGGGGCCCACGAGCAGTACTTC; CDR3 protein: CASSPPTPGQGAHEQYF
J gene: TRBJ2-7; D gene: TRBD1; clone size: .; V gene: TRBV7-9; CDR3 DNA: TGTGCCAGCGGCTTAGACAGGGGTAGGAGCGAGCAGTACTTC; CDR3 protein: CASGLDRGRSEQYF
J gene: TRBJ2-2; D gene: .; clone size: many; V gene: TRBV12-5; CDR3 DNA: TGTGCTAGTGGTTTGGTACCGACGGGATCCGGGGAGCTGTTTTTT; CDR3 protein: CASGLVPTGSGELFF
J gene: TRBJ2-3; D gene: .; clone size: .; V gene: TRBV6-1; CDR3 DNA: TGTGCCAGCAGTGACCCGGCCGGAAGGGGGACAGATACGCAGTATTTT; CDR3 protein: CASSDPAGRGTDTQYF
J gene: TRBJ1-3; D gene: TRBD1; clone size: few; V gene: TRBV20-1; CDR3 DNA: TGCAGTGCTGGAAGGACAGGGGTAAACACCATATATTTT; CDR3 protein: CSAGRTGVNTIYF
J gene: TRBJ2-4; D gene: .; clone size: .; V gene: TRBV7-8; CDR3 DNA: TGTGCCAGCAGCTTAGGGACAATCCTAGCCAAAAACATTCAGTACTTC; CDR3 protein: CASSLGTILAKNIQYF
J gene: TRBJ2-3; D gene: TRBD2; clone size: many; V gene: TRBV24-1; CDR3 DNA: TGTGCCACCAGCGGACTAACCGGGACTAGCGGTAGGAGCACAGATACGCAGTATTTT; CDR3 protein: CATSGLTGTSGRSTDTQYF
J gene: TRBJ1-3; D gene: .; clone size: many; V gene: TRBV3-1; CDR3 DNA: TGTGCCAGCAGCCAAGTAGGTCTGTCTGGAAACACCATATATTTT; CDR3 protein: CASSQVGLSGNTIYF
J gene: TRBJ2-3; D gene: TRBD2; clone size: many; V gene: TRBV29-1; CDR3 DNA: TGCAGCGTTGACAGTAGCGGGAGGGCCGGAGATACGCAGTATTTT; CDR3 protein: CSVDSSGRAGDTQYF
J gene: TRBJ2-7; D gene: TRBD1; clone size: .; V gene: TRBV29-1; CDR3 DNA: TGCAGCGTTATTGGGACAGGAGACACTCCTGAGATGAGCTCCTACGAGCAGTACTTC; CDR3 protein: CSVIGTGDTPEMSSYEQYF
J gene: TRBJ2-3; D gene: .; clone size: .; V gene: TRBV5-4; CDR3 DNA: TGTGCCAGCAGCTTGGACCTAGCGCGAGCCAAAGATACGCAGTATTTT; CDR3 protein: CASSLDLARAKDTQYF
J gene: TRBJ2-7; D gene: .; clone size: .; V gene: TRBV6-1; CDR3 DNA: TGTGCCAGCCCTCGCCGGTCCTACGAGCAGTACTTC; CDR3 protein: CASPRRSYEQYF
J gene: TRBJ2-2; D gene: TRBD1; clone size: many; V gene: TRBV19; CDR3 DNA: TGTGCCAGCGGGACAGCCTCACCCGGGGAGCTGTTTTTT; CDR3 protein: CASGTASPGELFF
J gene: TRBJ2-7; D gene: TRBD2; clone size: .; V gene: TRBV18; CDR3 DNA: TGTGCCAGCTCAACGGCGGGAGAGAACAAGCAGTACTTC; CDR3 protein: CASSTAGENKQYF
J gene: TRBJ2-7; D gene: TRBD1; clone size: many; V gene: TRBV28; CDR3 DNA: TGTGCCAGCAGTGCGCCGGGACAGGGGGGAACCTACGAGCAGTACTTC; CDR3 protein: CASSAPGQGGTYEQYF
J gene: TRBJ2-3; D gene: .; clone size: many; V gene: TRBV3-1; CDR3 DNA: TGTGCCAGCAGTCGCAGGACAGTCCCCCCAGATACGCAGTATTTT; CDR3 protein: CASSRRTVPPDTQYF
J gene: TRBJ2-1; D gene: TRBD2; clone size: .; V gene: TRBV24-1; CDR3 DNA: TGTGCCACCAGTGAAACTGGGACTAGCGGGATTTACAATGAGCAGTTCTTC; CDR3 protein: CATSETGTSGIYNEQFF
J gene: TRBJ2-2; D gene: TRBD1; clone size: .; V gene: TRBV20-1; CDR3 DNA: TGCAGTGCCCTCTTCGGACAGGGGGCTGCCGGGGAGCTGTTTTTT; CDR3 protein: CSALFGQGAAGELFF
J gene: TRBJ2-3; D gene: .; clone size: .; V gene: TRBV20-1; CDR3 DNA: TGCAGTGCTAGAGATGGTCGGCGGTCCCGCACAGATACGCAGTATTTT; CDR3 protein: CSARDGRRSRTDTQYF
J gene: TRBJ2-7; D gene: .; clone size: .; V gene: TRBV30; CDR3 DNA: TGTGCCTGGAGTGTAAACGGTGCCGAGCAGTACTTC; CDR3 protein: CAWSVNGAEQYF
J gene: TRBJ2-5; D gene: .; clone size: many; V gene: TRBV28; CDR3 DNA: TGTGCCAGCAGTTTCCAACCGGGACCAGAGACCCAGTACTTC; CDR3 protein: CASSFQPGPETQYF
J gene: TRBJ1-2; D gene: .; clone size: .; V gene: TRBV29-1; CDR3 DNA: TGCAGCGTTGTAGAAGGCGGAATGAACTATGGCTACACCTTC; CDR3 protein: CSVVEGGMNYGYTF
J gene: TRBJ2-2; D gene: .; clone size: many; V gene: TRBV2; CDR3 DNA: TGTGCCAGCAGTGGGAGGCCGCCCGAAAACACCGGGGAGCTGTTTTTT; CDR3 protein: CASSGRPPENTGELFF
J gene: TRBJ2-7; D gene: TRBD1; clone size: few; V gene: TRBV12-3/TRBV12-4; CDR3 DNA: TGTGCCAGCAGACCCGGGACAGGCGCCATCAGGGAGCAGTACTTC; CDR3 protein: CASRPGTGAIREQYF
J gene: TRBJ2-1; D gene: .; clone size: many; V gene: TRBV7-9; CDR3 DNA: TGTGCCAGCAGCTTAGCGGCGACCTTTCCTCAGTTCTTC; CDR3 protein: CASSLAATFPQFF
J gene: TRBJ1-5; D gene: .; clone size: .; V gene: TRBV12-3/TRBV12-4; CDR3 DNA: TGTGCCAGCAGTTATGGGGGTTTGCATCAGCCCCAGCATTTT; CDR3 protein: CASSYGGLHQPQHF
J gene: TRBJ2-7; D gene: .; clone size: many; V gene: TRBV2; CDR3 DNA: TGTGCCAGCAGTGACGACTACGAGCAGTACTTC; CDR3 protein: CASSDDYEQYF
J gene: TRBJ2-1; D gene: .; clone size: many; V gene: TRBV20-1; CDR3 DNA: TGCAGTGCTAGAGAAGGAAGAGCGTCCTACAATGAGCAGTTCTTC; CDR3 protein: CSAREGRASYNEQFF
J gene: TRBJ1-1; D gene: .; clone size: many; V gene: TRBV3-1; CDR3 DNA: TGTGCCAGCAGCCATCTACAGGGCCCGAACACTGAAGCTTTCTTT; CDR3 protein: CASSHLQGPNTEAFF
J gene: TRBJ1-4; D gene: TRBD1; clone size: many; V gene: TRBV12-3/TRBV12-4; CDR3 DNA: TGTGCCAGCAGACGGGACAGTGATGAAAAACTGTTTTTT; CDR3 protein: CASRRDSDEKLFF
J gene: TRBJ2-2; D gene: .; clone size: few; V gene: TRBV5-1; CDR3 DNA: TGCGCCAGCAGCCTACGGTTGGGGGACACCGGGGAGCTGTTTTTT; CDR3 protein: CASSLRLGDTGELFF
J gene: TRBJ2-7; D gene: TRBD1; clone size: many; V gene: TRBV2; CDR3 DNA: TGTGCCAGCAGACGGCAGGGGGTGTCCTACGAGCAGTACTTC; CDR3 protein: CASRRQGVSYEQYF
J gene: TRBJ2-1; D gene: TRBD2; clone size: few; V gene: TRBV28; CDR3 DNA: TGTGCCAGCAGCAGTAGCGGGAGCTCTCAGTTCTTC; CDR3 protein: CASSSSGSSQFF
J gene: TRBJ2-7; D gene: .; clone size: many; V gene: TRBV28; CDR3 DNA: TGTGCCAGCAGGTCCGACAGGATTAAGCTCGAGCAGTACTTC; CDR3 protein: CASRSDRIKLEQYF
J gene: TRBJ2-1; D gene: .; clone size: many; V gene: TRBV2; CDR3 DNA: TGTGCCAGCAGTGAAGCAGAAGGCTCCTACAATGAGCAGTTCTTC; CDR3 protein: CASSEAEGSYNEQFF
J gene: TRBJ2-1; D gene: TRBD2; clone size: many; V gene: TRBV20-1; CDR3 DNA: TGCAGTGCCAAACCGGGACTAGCCGGTGGGTACAATGAGCAGTTCTTC; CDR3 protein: CSAKPGLAGGYNEQFF
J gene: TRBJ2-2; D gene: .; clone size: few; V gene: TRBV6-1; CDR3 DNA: TGTGCCAGCAGTGTCCGGGACACCGGGGAGCTGTTTTTT; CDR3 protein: CASSVRDTGELFF
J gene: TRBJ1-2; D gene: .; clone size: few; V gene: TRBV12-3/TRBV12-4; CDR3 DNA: TGTGCCAGCAGTTTAAAACCTCAGGGTGTAGGCTATGGCTACACCTTC; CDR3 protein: CASSLKPQGVGYGYTF
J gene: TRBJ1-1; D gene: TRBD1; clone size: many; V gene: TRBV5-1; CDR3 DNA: TGCGCCAGCAGCCCGACAGGGGACGGGACTGAAGCTTTCTTT; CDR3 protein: CASSPTGDGTEAFF
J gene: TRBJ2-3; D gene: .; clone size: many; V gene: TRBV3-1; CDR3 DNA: TGTGCCAGCAGCCAAGAGGGTGGACCGAGCGGCGCAGATACGCAGTATTTT; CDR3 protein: CASSQEGGPSGADTQYF
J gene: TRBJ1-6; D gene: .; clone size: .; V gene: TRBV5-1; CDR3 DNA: TGCGCCAGCACCGCGTTGACAGTGGGAAATTCACCCCTCCACTTT; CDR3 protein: CASTALTVGNSPLHF
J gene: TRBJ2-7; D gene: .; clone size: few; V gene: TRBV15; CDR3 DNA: TGTGCCACCAGCAGAGGAGGCAGCCCGAACGAGCAGTACTTC; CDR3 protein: CATSRGGSPNEQYF
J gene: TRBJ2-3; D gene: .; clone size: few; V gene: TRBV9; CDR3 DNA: TGTGCCAGCAGCGTAGGAGGGTTCACAGATACGCAGTATTTT; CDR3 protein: CASSVGGFTDTQYF
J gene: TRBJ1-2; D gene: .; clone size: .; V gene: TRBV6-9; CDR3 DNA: TGTGCCAGCAGTTACGACGGGGCAACTAACTATGGCTACACCTTC; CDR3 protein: CASSYDGATNYGYTF
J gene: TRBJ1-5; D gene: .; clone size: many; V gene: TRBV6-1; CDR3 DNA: TGTGCCAGCAGCCGTGACAGACAAAATCAGCCCCAGCATTTT; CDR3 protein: CASSRDRQNQPQHF
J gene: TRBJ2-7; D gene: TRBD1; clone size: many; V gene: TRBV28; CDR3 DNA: TGTGCCAGCAGTACCACCGGGACAGGGTTTTTTCCCTCCTACGAGCAGTACTTC; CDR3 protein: CASSTTGTGFFPSYEQYF
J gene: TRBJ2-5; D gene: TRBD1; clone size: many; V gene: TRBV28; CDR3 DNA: TGTGCCAGCAGTCGCCAGGGGGCCAGAGAGACCCAGTACTTC; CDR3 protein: CASSRQGARETQYF
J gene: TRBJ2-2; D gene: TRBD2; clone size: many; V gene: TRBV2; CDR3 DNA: TGTGCCAGCAAAGGGACTAGAGGGGCCGGGGAGCTGTTTTTT; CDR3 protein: CASKGTRGAGELFF
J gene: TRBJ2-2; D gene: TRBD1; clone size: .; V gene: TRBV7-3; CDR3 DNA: TGTGCCAGCAGCTTGAGGGGGCCGCTCACCGGGGAGCTGTTTTTT; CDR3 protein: CASSLRGPLTGELFF
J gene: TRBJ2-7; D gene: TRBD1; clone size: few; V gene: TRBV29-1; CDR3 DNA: TGCAGCGTCACCCGACAGGGGTCAGGCGAGCAGTACTTC; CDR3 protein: CSVTRQGSGEQYF
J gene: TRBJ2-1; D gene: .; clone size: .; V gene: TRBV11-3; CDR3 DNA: TGTGCCAGCAGCGGGGGGGCGGGAAGATACAATGAGCAGTTCTTC; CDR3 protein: CASSGGAGRYNEQFF
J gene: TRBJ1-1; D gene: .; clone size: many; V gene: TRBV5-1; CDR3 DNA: TGCGCCAGCAGCTTGAATGGCGGACTGAGTATGAACACTGAAGCTTTCTTT; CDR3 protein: CASSLNGGLSMNTEAFF
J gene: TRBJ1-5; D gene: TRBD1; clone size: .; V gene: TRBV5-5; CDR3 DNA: TGTGCCAGCAGCTTGGGGACAGGGAATAGCCAGCCCCAGCATTTT; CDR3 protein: CASSLGTGNSQPQHF
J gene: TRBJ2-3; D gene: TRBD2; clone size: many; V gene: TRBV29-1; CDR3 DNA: TGCAGCGTTGGTCGTCTAGCGGGAGATGAAGATACGCAGTATTTT; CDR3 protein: CSVGRLAGDEDTQYF